Below, one T cell receptor (beta chain) is given with its context. Profiling relied on immunoSEQ multiplex PCR, and the TCRdb table lists in-frame clones only, not all of them. This sample has roughly 56,000 clones, with around 90% found just once. The data were obtained in a study of blood T cell repertoires in COVID-19. About the research overall: T cells, B-cell-depleted T cells, or PBMCs provided the cDNA or gDNA that served as material.

Trimming removed 3 bases at V and 3 bases at J, with 14 bases between. Looked up from germline, CDR1 is MNHEY and CDR2 is SVGEGT. The CDR3 covers 15 residues. The sample was peripheral blood. The origin of this receptor is a human donor in a cohort sampled during active COVID-19. The chain uses TRBV6-2 or TRBV6-3 and TRBJ1-2; D gene uncertain. In DNA form, the CDR3 reads TGTGCCAGCAGTTATGGTGGCAGAGGAGACTATGGCTACACCTTC. Protein sequence: CASSYGGRGDYGYTF.